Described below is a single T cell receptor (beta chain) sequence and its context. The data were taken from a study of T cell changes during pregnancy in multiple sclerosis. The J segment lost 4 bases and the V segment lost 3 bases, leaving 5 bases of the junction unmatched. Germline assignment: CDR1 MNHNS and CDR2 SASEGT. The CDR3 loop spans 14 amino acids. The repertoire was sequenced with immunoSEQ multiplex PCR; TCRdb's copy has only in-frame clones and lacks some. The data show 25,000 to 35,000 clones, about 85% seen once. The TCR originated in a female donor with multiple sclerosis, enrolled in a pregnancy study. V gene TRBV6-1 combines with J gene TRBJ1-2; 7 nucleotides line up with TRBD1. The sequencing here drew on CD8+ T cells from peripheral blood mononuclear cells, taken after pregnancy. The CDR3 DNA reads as TGTGCCAGCAGTGACCCAGGGGACAGCTATGGCTACACCTTC. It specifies CASSDPGDSYGYTF.